These 23 T cell receptor beta chains came from one sample sequenced in a study of Graves' ophthalmopathy and Graves' hyperthyroidism. RNA transcripts provided the template for amplifying TCR beta CDR3 regions. First-round RT-PCR employed HTBI primers, with a second-round multiplex PCR after it. Using its own MiXCR run on the multiplex PCR reads, TCRdb lists one record per CDR3 protein. The sample shows 450,000 to 600,000 distinct CDR3 sequences, just under 40% of them seen only once. Sample: peripheral blood or thyroid tissue (not recorded which). These TCRs come from an adult man with Graves' hyperthyroidism.

The chain is built from TRBV29-1 and TRBJ2-7; 10 nucleotides agree with TRBD2. TRBJ2-1 explains the end of the DNA better; the J call may be wrong. Germline values: CDR1 SQVTM, CDR2 ANQGSEA. The CDR3 has 17 amino acids. The CDR3 sequence is CSVLGLATGGYYNEQFF. The CDR3 DNA follows: TGCAGCGTTCTGGGACTAGCGACCGGGGGATACTACAATGAGCAGTTCTTC.

Comments on this clonotype: Relative to the germline gene, one junction end is altered; a read error may explain this. This chain uses TRBV10-3 with TRBJ1-5; perhaps TRBD1 as D (6 bases). The CDR3 runs to 14 residues. Per germline, CDR1 ENHRY and CDR2 SYGVKD. CDR3 nucleotides: TGTGCCATCAGTGTAGGAGGGGGTTTGCAGCCCCCGCATTTT. It encodes CAISVGGGLQPPHF.

This clonotype was recorded at least ten times. This chain uses TRBV9 with TRBJ1-2; D call uncertain. The length of the CDR3 is 15 residues. Trimming stripped 1 base from V and 2 bases from J, with 12 bases between. CDR1 is SGDLS, CDR2 YYNGEE, per germline. Here the CDR3 DNA reads TGTGCCAGCAGCGTATTTGACGGACGGAACTATGGCTACACCTTC. Translated: CASSVFDGRNYGYTF.

This clonotype was observed many times. This chain connects TRBV7-3 to TRBJ1-1; D not certain. The CDR3 is made up of 13 amino acids. Germline CDR1 SGHTA, CDR2 FQGTGA. Trimming left V 5 bases short and J 5 bases short, with 12 bases between. Written as DNA, the CDR3 is TGTGCCAGCAGCAAGGACGGAGGGACTGAAGCTTTCTTT. Amino acids: CASSKDGGTEAFF.

V is TRBV3-1 and J is TRBJ2-7, with D possibly TRBD1 on 6 matching bases. The CDR3 contains 13 residues. CDR1 LGHDT and CDR2 YNNKEL come from the germline V gene (reference sequence). V lost 4 bases to trimming and J lost 5 bases, with 12 bases between them. CDR3 DNA: TGTGCCAGCAGCCCCACAGGGATCCACGAGCAGTACTTC. The encoded protein is CASSPTGIHEQYF.

On this clonotype itself: A clone one base away is much larger, so this may be a read error. The rearrangement uses TRBV6-5 and TRBJ1-2; possible D gene TRBD1, 6 bases. Germline V gene data show CDR1 as MNHEY and CDR2 as SVGAGI. This CDR3 region has 13 residues. V shed 2 bases and J shed 6 bases, with 10 bases lying between them. Written as DNA, the CDR3 is TGTGCCAGCAGTTACCAGGGGATGGATGGCTACACCTTC. Translation gives CASSYQGMDGYTF.

The chain has TRBV29-1 and TRBJ1-1; no firm D call. The CDR3 totals 13 residues. The germline CDR1 and CDR2 sequences are SQVTM and ANQGSEA. V lost 3 bases, J lost 3 bases, and 11 bases lay in between. CDR3 DNA: TGCAGCGTTGACCCGGGTATGGACACTGAAGCTTTCTTT. Protein sequence: CSVDPGMDTEAFF.

This clonotype came up many times. This chain links TRBV9 with TRBJ2-5; tentatively, D is TRBD2 (6 bases). Germline V gene data show CDR1 as SGDLS and CDR2 as YYNGEE. Trimming left V 4 bases short and J 1 base short, with 8 bases between. CDR3 size: 13 residues. The CDR3 spells CASSSSVQETQYF. CDR3 DNA: TGTGCCAGCAGCTCTAGCGTCCAAGAGACCCAGTACTTC. Looking up the rest from reference TRBV9 and TRBJ2-5 gives the full variable domain: DSGVTQTPKHLITATGQRVTLRCSPRSGDLSVYWYQQSLDQGLQFLIQYYNGEERAKGNILERFSAQQFPDLHSELNLSSLELGDSALYFCASSSSVQETQYFGPGTRLLVL.

This clonotype has a single count. The rearrangement uses TRBV10-3 and TRBJ2-7; D possibly matches TRBD1 or TRBD2 (5 bases each). The CDR3 has 16 residues. CDR1 is ENHRY, CDR2 SYGVKD, per germline. V was clipped by 10 bases and J by 7 bases, with 29 bases between them. CDR3 loop: CASRDRGDGAYEEQYF. The CDR3 DNA reads as TGTGCCAGCAGGGATAGAGGGGACGGAGCTTACGAGGAGCAGTACTTC.

CDR3 coding DNA: TGTGCCAGCAGCCGGCGGGGGGACCAAGAGACCCAGTACTTC. Translation: CASSRRGDQETQYF. This chain connects TRBV7-9 to TRBJ2-5; 8 nucleotides line up with TRBD2. There are 14 residues in the CDR3. The germline V gene encodes CDR1 SEHNR and CDR2 FQNEAQ (reference sequence). V trimming: 5 bases; J trimming: 0 bases; junction bases outside the gene matches: 2.

The rearrangement links TRBV7-6 to TRBJ1-1, with 8 bases lining up with TRBD1. V was clipped by 3 bases and J by 9 bases; unmatched bases: 12. The CDR3 consists of 15 residues. Germline CDR1 and CDR2: SGHVS and FNYEAQ. The CDR3 region is CASSFTRGQITQAFF. In nucleotides, the CDR3 is TGTGCCAGCAGCTTCACCAGGGGGCAAATAACCCAAGCTTTCTTT.

This clonotype was seen a few times. A clone one base away is much larger, so this may be a read error. The V call is TRBV7-3, the J call TRBJ1-1, with 7 bases aligning to TRBD1. Per germline, CDR1 SGHTA and CDR2 FQGTGA. The CDR3 consists of 14 residues. The CDR3 region has the DNA TGTGCCAGCAGCCTAGACAGGGAAAGCACTGAAGCTTCCTTT. The encoded protein is CASSLDRESTEASF.

The chain carries TRBV10-3 and TRBJ2-3; 8 bases align to TRBD2. CDR1 and CDR2 from the germline V gene are ENHRY and SYGVKD. This CDR3 contains 17 residues. V shed 3 bases and J 0 bases; nucleotides not matched to a gene: 8. In DNA form, the CDR3 reads TGTGCCATCAGTGACAAGACTAGCGCCGCTAGCACAGATACGCAGTATTTT. Translation gives CAISDKTSAASTDTQYF.

A single count supports this clonotype. The V gene is TRBV29-1, the J gene TRBJ1-1; 7 bases agree with TRBD1. V shed 1 base, J shed 11 bases, and the junction held 10 bases outside the gene matches. The germline V gene has CDR1 SQVTM and CDR2 ANQGSEA. The CDR3 length is 13 residues. DNA for the CDR3: TGCAGCGTTGAAGCCCCCAGGGGGAGGGGGGCTTTCTTT. It is translated as CSVEAPRGRGAFF.

As regards this clonotype: One junction end disagrees with the germline gene, perhaps due to a read error. The CDR3 region has the DNA TGTGCCAGCAGTGGGCTGGACAGGGGGTTTGGCAATCAGCCCCGGCATTTT. Amino acid sequence: CASSGLDRGFGNQPRHF. V usage is TRBV28 and J usage is TRBJ1-5, with TRBD1 identical over 10 bases. The CDR3 runs 17 residues. Looked up from germline, CDR1 is MDHEN and CDR2 is SYDVKM.

The chain recombines TRBV12-3 or TRBV12-4 with TRBJ1-5; TRBD1 might be the D (5 bases). The CDR3 consists of 12 residues. Trimming removed 8 bases at V and 2 bases at J, with 7 bases between. CDR3 residues: CASATGNQPQHF. Written as DNA, the CDR3 is TGTGCCAGCGCGACAGGCAATCAGCCCCAGCATTTT.

Comment on this clonotype: A read error may produce the germline difference seen at one junction end. The J gene is TRBJ2-7, the V gene TRBV10-3, with D possibly being TRBD2 (5 bases). The germline CDR1 and CDR2 sequences are ENHRY and SYGVKD. The CDR3 has 13 amino acids. DNA for the CDR3: TGTGCCATCAGGGGCACCTTCACCGGGGAGCTGTACTTC. This sequence encodes CAIRGTFTGELYF.

The chain couples TRBV20-1 to TRBJ1-1; D is unresolved. Germline V gives CDR1 DFQATT, CDR2 SNEGSKA (reference sequence). The CDR3 consists of 12 residues. The V gene lost 3 bases and the J gene lost 1 base, with 6 bases spanning the gap. For the CDR3, the DNA is TGCAGTGCTAGCTGGGAGAACACTGAAGCTTTCTTT. Its protein is CSASWENTEAFF.

This clonotype has just one count. The rearrangement joins TRBV7-9 to TRBJ1-2; a possible D gene is TRBD1 (5 bases). The CDR3 has 15 residues. CDR1 and CDR2 from the germline V gene are SEHNR and FQNEAQ (reference sequence). V was trimmed by 5 bases and J by 0 bases, leaving 13 bases between them. The CDR3 DNA is TGTGCCAGCAGCGGATCCGGGACGACTAACTATGGCTACACCTTC. Its protein product is CASSGSGTTNYGYTF.

Comment on this clonotype: The junction departs from the called germline gene at one end, perhaps through a read error. The chain carries TRBV7-8 and TRBJ2-7; D is unresolved. CDR3 size: 14 residues. Germline-derived CDR1 and CDR2 are SGHVS and FQNEAQ. Here the CDR3 DNA reads TGCGCCAGCAGCTTAGACTCCTACCCTTACGAGCAGTACTTC. Its translation is CASSLDSYPYEQYF.

The table lists this clonotype with a few counts. The rearrangement links TRBV4-2 to TRBJ1-1, with D perhaps matching TRBD1 (6 bases). The germline V gene has CDR1 LGHNA and CDR2 YNFKEQ. V was shortened by 5 bases and J by 0 bases, with 16 bases between the two germline ends. CDR3 length: 16 residues. In nucleotides, the CDR3 is TGTGCCAGCAGCTACGAGGACAGCCAAATGAACACTGAAGCTTTCTTT. It specifies CASSYEDSQMNTEAFF.

At least ten counts were recorded for this clonotype. The chain couples TRBV5-8 to TRBJ2-5; D is perhaps TRBD1 (6 bases). Trimming stripped 4 bases from V and 1 base from J, with 20 bases between. The CDR3 runs 17 residues. Germline CDR1 SGHTS, CDR2 YDEGEE. CDR3 sequence reads: CASSTGQMRTSQETQYF. In DNA, the CDR3 is TGTGCCAGCAGCACCGGACAGATGCGGACCAGCCAAGAGACCCAGTACTTC.

This clonotype was seen repeatedly, ten times or more. V gene TRBV7-6 combines with J gene TRBJ2-7; TRBD1 is a possible D gene (5 bases). The closer fit of TRBJ2-1 to the DNA end suggests the J call may be wrong. There are 13 residues in the CDR3. Per the germline V gene, CDR1 is SGHVS and CDR2 is FNYEAQ. The CDR3 sequence is CASSLGGQGEQFF. Here the CDR3 DNA reads TGTGCCAGCAGCTTAGGAGGTCAGGGAGAGCAGTTCTTC.